This T cell receptor (beta chain) was sequenced for a study of patients and donors after allogeneic stem cell transplantation. TCRdb re-called the RT-PCR reads with MiXCR, one entry per CDR3 protein. The table lists fewer than 75,000 distinct CDR3 sequences, 13% of them singletons. The CDR3 contains 14 residues. V gave up 5 bases and J gave up 1 base, with 9 bases separating them. This clonotype came up many times. This chain connects TRBV12-3 or TRBV12-4 to TRBJ1-5; the D gene is possibly TRBD1 (5 bases). This TCR came from a human donor who was either an allogeneic HSCT recipient or a stem cell or donor lymphocyte infusion donor (not recorded which). It is not recorded whose cells these are; they may come from a transplant donor. Sequenced: blood, either unsorted or a sorted T cell fraction (not recorded which). For the CDR3, the DNA is TGTGCCAGCAGTCCCGGGACGAGCAATCAGCCCCAGCATTTT. It codes for CASSPGTSNQPQHF.